There are a few counts of the clone carrying this T cell receptor (beta chain). The data are from a study of blood T cells in healthy people across ages. Germline CDR1 reads SNHLY; CDR2 reads FYNNEI. Trimming cost V 3 bases and J 2 bases, with 14 bases left between them. The CDR3 covers 16 residues. The second PCR ran about 6 to 12 cycles with a sample-barcoded 5' primer and J-beta primers. TCRdb reanalysed the 5' RACE reads using MiXCR and keeps one entry per CDR3 protein. This sample has hundreds of thousands of distinct CDR3 sequences, with 55% to 70% found just once. The chain uses TRBV2 and TRBJ1-5; no reliable D call. The clonotype comes from a man aged 25-45 years in good health. Sequenced sample: blood. DNA of the CDR3: TGTGCCAGCAGTGAGGGCACCCTGGTGGGCAATCAGCCCCAGCATTTT. The encoded protein is CASSEGTLVGNQPQHF.